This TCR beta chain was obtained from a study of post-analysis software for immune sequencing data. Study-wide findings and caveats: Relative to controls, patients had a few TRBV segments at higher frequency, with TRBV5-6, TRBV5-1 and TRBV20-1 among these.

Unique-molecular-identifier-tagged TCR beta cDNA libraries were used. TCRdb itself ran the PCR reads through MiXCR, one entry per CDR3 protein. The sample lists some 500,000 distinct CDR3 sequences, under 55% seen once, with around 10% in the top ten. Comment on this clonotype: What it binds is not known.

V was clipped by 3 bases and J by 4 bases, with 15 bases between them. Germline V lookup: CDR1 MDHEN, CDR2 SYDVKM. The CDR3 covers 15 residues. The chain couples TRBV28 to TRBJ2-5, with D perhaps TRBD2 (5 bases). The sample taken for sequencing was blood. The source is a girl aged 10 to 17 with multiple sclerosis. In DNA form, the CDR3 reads TGTGCCAGCAGTTTGCCCTACGGGGATGGAGAGACCCAGTACTTC. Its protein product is CASSLPYGDGETQYF.